Below are 12 T cell receptor beta chains sequenced from a single sample in a study of beta chain features in type 1 diabetes. cDNA synthesis used the whole RNA isolate, giving expressed TCRB sequences. The data were produced by immunoSEQ multiplex PCR, yet TCRdb's version contains in-frame clones alone and is incomplete. The top ten hold 0.62% of the sample, which has more than 150,000 clones, 13% seen once. The material sequenced was central memory CD4+ T cells from blood. The receptors stem from a woman aged 18-29 years in good health.

The CDR3 sequence is CASSSRGGISYEQYF. The CDR3 region has the DNA TGTGCCAGCAGCTCCAGAGGAGGTATTTCCTACGAGCAGTACTTC. J is TRBJ2-7 and V is TRBV11-3; maybe TRBD2 (5 bases). Per germline, CDR1 SGHNT and CDR2 YENEEA. The CDR3 is 15 amino acids. V lost 4 bases, J lost 1 base, and 14 bases lay in between. The full variable domain, with the rest looked up from reference TRBV11-3 and TRBJ2-7, is EAGVVQSPRYKIIEKKQPVAFWCNPISGHNTLYWYLQNLGQGPELLIRYENEEAVDDSQLPKDRFSAERLKGVDSTLKIQPAELGDSAVYLCASSSRGGISYEQYFGPGTRLTVT.

The table lists this clone with a few counts. The rearrangement joins TRBV5-1 to TRBJ2-2; no reliable D call. The V gene lost 0 bases and the J gene lost 6 bases, with 3 bases spanning the gap. The germline gives CDR1 SGHRS, CDR2 YFSETQ. The CDR3 is made up of 12 amino acids. CDR3 in amino acids: CASSLDSGELFF. The CDR3 DNA reads TGCGCCAGCAGCTTGGACTCCGGGGAGCTGTTTTTT. Full variable domain (missing parts from reference TRBV5-1 and TRBJ2-2): KAGVTQTPRYLIKTRGQQVTLSCSPISGHRSVSWYQQTPGQGLQFLFEYFSETQRNKGNFPGRFSGRQFSNSRSEMNVSTLELGDSALYLCASSLDSGELFFGEGSRLTVL.

This clone was seen only a few times. The chain joins TRBV18 to TRBJ2-3, with 9 bases matching TRBD2. The CDR3 consists of 15 residues. Germline V CDR1 and CDR2: KGHSH, LQKENI. V was clipped by 3 bases and J by 6 bases; unmatched bases: 7. This chain's CDR3 is CASSPRLAEGDTQYF. The CDR3 nucleotides are TGTGCCAGCTCACCGCGACTAGCGGAGGGGGATACGCAGTATTTT.

There are a few counts of this clone. The chain employs TRBV29-1 and TRBJ2-7, with TRBD2 identical over 9 bases. V trimming: 1 base; J trimming: 3 bases; junction bases outside the gene matches: 1. The CDR3 runs to 13 residues. The germline V gene encodes CDR1 SQVTM and CDR2 ANQGSEA. This CDR3 is CSVEGGGDYEQYF. CDR3 in DNA: TGCAGCGTTGAAGGCGGGGGGGACTACGAGCAGTACTTC.

The chain has TRBV28 and TRBJ2-7; TRBD1 aligns across 7 bases. Losses at the gene ends were 6 bases for V and 5 bases for J; bases not matched to a gene: 10. The CDR3 consists of 14 residues. CDR1 is MDHEN and CDR2 is SYDVKM in the germline V gene. The CDR3 region has the DNA TGTGCCAGCAGCTCGCAGGGGGAGAGCGACGAGCAGTACTTC. Translation gives CASSSQGESDEQYF.

The V call is TRBV11-2, the J call TRBJ1-1, with 7 bases matching TRBD1. V trimming: 2 bases; J trimming: 12 bases; junction bases outside the gene matches: 9. There are 13 residues in the CDR3. Germline loops: CDR1 SGHAT, CDR2 FQNNGV. Written as DNA, the CDR3 is TGTGCCAGCAGCTTAAGATTACAGGGGAATACTTTCTTT. Its translation is CASSLRLQGNTFF.

This clone was observed a few times. This sequence joins TRBV27 and TRBJ2-1; 8 bases agree with TRBD2. The CDR3 is 13 residues long. The germline V gene encodes CDR1 MNHEY and CDR2 SMNVEV (reference sequence). V lost 6 bases to trimming and J lost 15 bases; unmatched junction nucleotides: 13. CDR3 nucleotide sequence: TGTGCCAGCAGCCAAAGCAGCGGGAGAGCTCCGTTCTTC. This translates into CASSQSSGRAPFF.

This clone was seen repeatedly, ten times or more. This chain uses TRBV4-1 with TRBJ2-1; a possible D gene is TRBD1 (5 bases). Deletions cut 7 bases from V and 8 bases from J, with 21 bases between. Germline loops: CDR1 MGHRA, CDR2 YSYEKL. CDR3 length equals 15 residues. The DNA for the CDR3 is TGCGCCAGCAAACCTCTGCAGGGCCTGAAGGATGAGCAGTTCTTC. It specifies CASKPLQGLKDEQFF.

The chain links TRBV7-2 to TRBJ2-1; possibly TRBD1 for D (6 bases). Trimming shortened V by 2 bases and J by 8 bases, and 13 bases separated the two germline ends. Germline CDR1 and CDR2: SGHTA and FQGNSA. The CDR3 totals 14 residues. CDR3 nucleotide sequence: TGTGCCAGCAGCTTAAGAAGACAGGTCTATGAGCAGTTCTTC. Its protein product is CASSLRRQVYEQFF. Full variable domain (rest looked up from reference TRBV7-2 and TRBJ2-1): GAGVSQSPSNKVTEKGKDVELRCDPISGHTALYWYRQSLGQGLEFLIYFQGNSAPDKSGLPSDRFSAERTGGSVSTLTIQRTQQEDSAVYLCASSLRRQVYEQFFGPGTRLTVL.

The V and J genes are TRBV28 and TRBJ2-3, with D tentatively TRBD2 (5 bases). Between the trimmed V and J ends, which lost 6 bases and 7 bases, there was a span of 14 bases. This CDR3 has 13 amino acids. The V gene's germline CDR1 is MDHEN and CDR2 SYDVKM. DNA of the CDR3: TGTGCCAGCAGCCCCAACGAGCGGAATACGCAGTATTTT. Amino acid sequence: CASSPNERNTQYF.

This clone was recorded only once. The J gene is TRBJ1-2, the V gene TRBV18, with D possibly matching TRBD1 (6 bases). Germline CDR1 is KGHSH and CDR2 is LQKENI. CDR3 length equals 15 residues. V lost 4 bases and J lost 0, with 12 bases in between. The DNA for the CDR3 is TGTGCCAGCTCACTCCGGACAGAAGCTAACTATGGCTACACCTTC. Translating it yields CASSLRTEANYGYTF.

This clone came up a few times. The rearrangement links TRBV7-9 to TRBJ1-4; a possible D gene is TRBD1 (5 bases). Germline assignment: CDR1 SEHNR and CDR2 FQNEAQ (reference sequence). The V end was cut by 3 bases, the J end by 4 bases, with 9 bases between. The length of the CDR3 is 14 residues. The CDR3 bases are TGTGCCAGCAGCTTGACAGCTAGTAATGAAAAACTGTTTTTT. This gives the protein CASSLTASNEKLFF.